Listed here are 21 T cell receptor beta chains from one sample, sequenced in a study of blood T cell repertoires in COVID-19 (dated by TCRdb to about 2020). Libraries were prepared through the immunoSEQ multiplex PCR assay. TCRdb carries this immuneACCESS record with in-frame sequences only. Its versions omit some clonotypes, under half of them owing to an unresolved V gene in the studies checked, with the rest unexplained. The sample profile shows some 520,000 clones; about 91% of them were found once. The ten largest clones add up to 0.7% to 1% of the sample. Sequenced: peripheral blood. The receptors were sampled from a man aged 18 to 35 with COVID-19, enrolled during active disease.

V and J are TRBV4-2 and TRBJ2-7; TRBD2 matches at 13 bases. V trimming: 4 bases; J trimming: 5 bases; junction bases outside the gene matches: 2. The germline V gene encodes CDR1 LGHNA and CDR2 YNFKEQ. This CDR3 is built from 14 residues. The CDR3 is CASSLGLAGDEQYF. The CDR3 coding sequence is TGTGCCAGCAGCCTTGGACTAGCGGGAGACGAGCAGTACTTC.

This chain's CDR3 is CASSLQGSSPLHF. The CDR3 DNA is TGTGCCAGCAGCTTACAGGGGTCCTCACCCCTCCACTTT. The V and J genes are TRBV7-2 and TRBJ1-6; D possibly corresponds to TRBD1 (6 bases). CDR1 is SGHTA, CDR2 FQGNSA, per germline. V lost 2 bases, J lost 10 bases, and 9 bases lay in between. The CDR3 has 13 residues.

The CDR3 region is CASSQGDRVANEKLFF. For the CDR3, the DNA is TGTGCCAGCAGCCAAGGAGACAGGGTTGCTAATGAAAAACTGTTTTTT. This chain links TRBV3-1 (or the pseudogene TRBV3-2) with TRBJ1-4, with 7 bases identical to TRBD1. The CDR3 is 16 residues long. Unmatched junction bases numbered 5, after V lost 1 base and J lost 3 bases. Germline CDR1 is LGHDT and CDR2 is YNNKEL (reference sequence).

The V gene is TRBV6-6, the J gene TRBJ2-2; possibly TRBD1 for D (8 bases). Germline CDR1 reads MNHNY; CDR2 reads SVGAGI (reference sequence). The ends were cut back, 5 bases at V and 8 bases at J, with 18 bases in the middle. The CDR3 is made up of 15 amino acids. CDR3 nucleotides: TGTGCCAGCAGTCCTACAGGGGGGGCACTGGGGGAGCTGTTTTTT. Residues: CASSPTGGALGELFF.

The V and J genes are TRBV6-4 and TRBJ2-2; D not certain. The CDR3 runs to 14 residues. The germline V gene has CDR1 MRHNA and CDR2 SNTAGT. V lost 2 bases, J lost 4 bases, and 8 bases lay in between. The CDR3 DNA reads as TGTGCCAGCAGTGACAAACCGGGCACCGGGGAGCTGTTTTTT. Its translation: CASSDKPGTGELFF.

This chain connects TRBV30 to TRBJ1-1; D is unresolved. Trimming removed 0 bases from V and 4 bases from J, with 12 bases in between. Per the germline V gene, CDR1 is GTSNPN and CDR2 is SVGIG (reference sequence). This CDR3 is built from 14 residues. The CDR3 DNA reads TGTGCCTGGAGTGTAGCACCAGAGGGCACTGAAGCTTTCTTT. The encoded protein is CAWSVAPEGTEAFF.

The table lists this clone with a count of one. The chain has TRBV7-9 and TRBJ2-2; a possible D gene is TRBD2 (6 bases). This CDR3 spans 16 amino acids. The V end was cut by 7 bases, the J end by 3 bases, with 18 bases between. Per germline, CDR1 SEHNR and CDR2 FQNEAQ (reference sequence). The CDR3 region has the DNA TGTGCCAGCAACCCGATTTTGGCGGGGTACACCGGGGAGCTGTTTTTT. Amino acid sequence: CASNPILAGYTGELFF.

The chain employs TRBV6-5 and TRBJ1-5, with 7 positions matching TRBD1. CDR3 length: 14 residues. With V trimmed by 6 bases and J by 10 bases, 12 bases remained unmatched. Germline V gene sequence: CDR1 MNHEY, CDR2 SVGAGI. CDR3 residues: CASRGTAPFGPQHF. DNA for the CDR3: TGTGCCAGCAGAGGGACAGCCCCTTTTGGACCCCAGCATTTT.

CDR3 nucleotide sequence: TGTGCCAGCAGTGTAGCGGGGACTACCTACGAGCAGTACTTC. Protein: CASSVAGTTYEQYF. The gene calls are TRBV2 and TRBJ2-7; TRBD2 agrees at 8 bases. With V trimmed by 4 bases and J by 2 bases, 4 bases remained unmatched. The CDR3 length is 14 residues. The V gene's germline CDR1 is SNHLY and CDR2 FYNNEI.

The V gene is TRBV19, the J gene TRBJ1-5; D unclear. The CDR3 is 15 residues long. With 7 bases removed from V and 0 bases from J, the gap between germline ends came to 13 bases. Germline V gene sequence: CDR1 LNHDA, CDR2 SQIVND (reference sequence). DNA for the CDR3: TGTGCCAGTATCCCTTCGGGAGGTAGCAATCAGCCCCAGCATTTT. Translated: CASIPSGGSNQPQHF.

In its sample, this clone was seen once. Germline and junction disagree at one end, which may indicate a read error. Distinct nucleotide sequences in the sample also encode this CDR3. The chain has TRBV3-1 (or the pseudogene TRBV3-2) and TRBJ1-2, with TRBD1 matching over 7 bases. CDR1 LGHDT and CDR2 YNNKEL come from the germline V gene (reference sequence). This CDR3 has 13 amino acids. In DNA form, the CDR3 reads TGTGCCAGCCGAAGCAGGGGGAACTATGGCTATACCTTC. It yields the protein CASRSRGNYGYTF.

J is TRBJ2-6 and V is TRBV11-2, with D unclear. V was shortened by 5 bases and J by 0 bases, with 14 bases between the two germline ends. Germline loops: CDR1 SGHAT, CDR2 FQNNGV. The CDR3 totals 17 residues. This CDR3 reads CASSLVHTSSGANVLTF. In DNA form, the CDR3 reads TGTGCCAGCAGCCTAGTACACACCAGCTCTGGGGCCAACGTCCTGACTTTC.

The chain carries TRBV5-1 and TRBJ2-2, with 10 bases matching TRBD1. Germline V CDR1 and CDR2: SGHRS, YFSETQ. Trimming took 4 bases from V and 6 from J; bases not matched to a gene: 9. The CDR3 sequence is 16 residues long. The chain's CDR3 is CASSPPGQGIPGELFF. DNA for the CDR3: TGCGCCAGCAGCCCTCCGGGACAGGGGATCCCCGGGGAGCTGTTTTTT.

V and J are TRBV27 and TRBJ2-2, with 12 nucleotides matching TRBD2. This CDR3 is built from 18 residues. The germline V gene has CDR1 MNHEY and CDR2 SMNVEV (reference sequence). J lost 7 bases, V lost 1 base, and 10 bases had no gene match. This chain's CDR3 is CASSLFPSGRAVGGELFF. CDR3 in DNA: TGTGCCAGCAGTTTATTCCCTAGCGGGAGGGCCGTTGGCGGGGAGCTGTTTTTT.

The chain uses TRBV21-1 and TRBJ2-3; the DNA was not used to check the table's D call, TRBD1. TRBV21-1 is a pseudogene locus. The CDR3 has 13 residues. CDR3 bases: TGTGCCAGCGGGACAGGGCTTTTCGATACGCAGTATTTT. The encoded protein is CASGTGLFDTQYF.

The chain uses TRBV6-5 and TRBJ2-5; 9 positions match TRBD1. The V and J ends lost 6 bases and 6 bases, in that order; junction bases with no gene match: 8. The CDR3 is 14 amino acids. The germline V gene encodes CDR1 MNHEY and CDR2 SVGAGI. CDR3: CASRNRDREKTQYF. As DNA, the CDR3 is TGTGCCAGCAGAAATAGGGACAGGGAGAAGACCCAGTACTTC.

This rearrangement joins TRBV6-5 to TRBJ1-2; D not resolved. V lost 5 bases and J 0 bases, leaving 13 bases between the germline ends. This CDR3 contains 15 residues. CDR1 and CDR2 from the germline V gene are MNHEY and SVGAGI. The CDR3 is CASSRLGRPNYGYTF. The CDR3 DNA reads TGTGCCAGCAGTCGCCTTGGGAGGCCTAACTATGGCTACACCTTC.

The chain joins TRBV11-3 to TRBJ2-6; D may be TRBD1 (6 bases). The V and J ends lost 1 base and 0 bases respectively, with 16 bases between them. Germline lookup yields CDR1 SGHNT and CDR2 YENEEA. The CDR3 length is 19 residues. The CDR3 bases are TGTGCCAGCAGCTTAGTTCAGGGGTGGGCTGACTCTGGGGCCAACGTCCTGACTTTC. It yields the protein CASSLVQGWADSGANVLTF.

The chain has TRBV7-9 and TRBJ1-5, with D unclear. Germline V gene data show CDR1 as SEHNR and CDR2 as FQNEAQ (reference sequence). This CDR3 has 14 residues. V was cut by 5 bases and J by 0 bases, with 8 bases left in between. The CDR3 nucleotides read TGTGCCAGCAGCCCTACCGTTAGCAATCAGCCCCAGCATTTT. Its translation is CASSPTVSNQPQHF.

The chain recombines TRBV13 with TRBJ1-2; perhaps TRBD1 as D (6 bases). The CDR3 is made up of 14 amino acids. The germline gives CDR1 PRHDT, CDR2 FYEKMQ (reference sequence). V was trimmed by 5 bases and J by 4 bases, leaving 14 bases between them. The CDR3 protein is CASSQQGSPYGYTF. In DNA form, the CDR3 reads TGTGCCAGCAGCCAACAGGGATCCCCCTATGGCTACACCTTC.

This clone has only one observation. This sequence joins TRBV21-1 and TRBJ2-3; the table's D call TRBD2 went unverified against the DNA. TRBV21-1 is a recognized pseudogene. This CDR3 has 15 residues. The CDR3 DNA reads TGTGCCAGCAGTGAGGAGGTCGGGGGCACAGATACGCAGTATTTT. Protein: CASSEEVGGTDTQYF.